Sequencing of this T cell receptor (beta chain) was carried out in a study of naive and memory T cell subsets. This clonotype was seen many times. Its matching antigen is unknown. Overnight CMV lysate stimulation of fresh PBMCs defined donor CMV status by CD4+ IFNgamma. Four subsets defined by CD45RA and CD27 were sorted after CD3, CD4, CD8 and live/dead staining. Study conclusions and caveats: From naive to CM, EM and EMRA, diversity decreased and Gini increased. TCR counts from RNA may reflect activation-linked expression changes. Especially in CD8 cells, naive repertoires contained a few larger clonotypes, possibly CD45RA-re-expressing memory cells.

Between the trimmed V and J ends, which lost 2 bases and 0 bases, there was a span of 4 bases. Germline V lookup: CDR1 KGHSH, CDR2 LQKENI. The CDR3 loop spans 13 amino acids. The beta constant-region primer was an equimolar mix of two oligonucleotides covering TRBC1 and TRBC2. Four rounds of PCR amplified the ligated cDNA using nested alpha and beta constant-region primers plus SP2. TCRdb used MiXCR to reprocess the UMI-ligation and nested PCR reads, holding one entry per CDR3 protein. The top ten hold 0.12% to 0.15% of the sample, which has tens of thousands of distinct CDR3 sequences, about 11% seen once.

Sequencing was done on a sample of naive CD4+ T cells from blood. The TCR comes from a human donor in good health. The gene calls are TRBV18 and TRBJ2-5; no clear D. This CDR3 reads CASSPGYQETQYF. CDR3 sequence (DNA): TGTGCCAGCTCACCAGGGTACCAAGAGACCCAGTACTTC.